This T cell receptor (beta chain) came from a study of T cells in Graves' hyperthyroidism and ophthalmopathy. CDR3 length: 16 residues. The ends lost 3 bases at V and 0 bases at J; junction bases unmatched: 9. CDR1 DFQATT and CDR2 SNEGSKA come from the germline V gene (reference sequence). Graves' hyperthyroidism without ophthalmopathy progression within 18 months was termed stable. Patients aged 18 to 65 had newly diagnosed hyperthyroidism that had lasted under 2 months. Template material for amplifying TCR beta CDR3 regions consisted of RNA transcripts. The TCR CDR3 first-round RT-PCR relied on the HTBI primer set. TCRdb re-analysed the multiplex PCR reads in MiXCR, keeping a single row per CDR3 protein. The data show around 580,000 distinct CDR3 sequences, approximately 15% seen once. This clonotype was recorded many times.

The clonotype comes from a woman aged 18-29 years with Graves' hyperthyroidism. The chain joins TRBV20-1 to TRBJ2-3, with TRBD2 matching over 7 bases. Sequenced: blood. CDR3 protein: CSASMPSGGSTDTQYF. CDR3 in DNA: TGCAGTGCTAGTATGCCTAGCGGAGGTAGCACAGATACGCAGTATTTT.